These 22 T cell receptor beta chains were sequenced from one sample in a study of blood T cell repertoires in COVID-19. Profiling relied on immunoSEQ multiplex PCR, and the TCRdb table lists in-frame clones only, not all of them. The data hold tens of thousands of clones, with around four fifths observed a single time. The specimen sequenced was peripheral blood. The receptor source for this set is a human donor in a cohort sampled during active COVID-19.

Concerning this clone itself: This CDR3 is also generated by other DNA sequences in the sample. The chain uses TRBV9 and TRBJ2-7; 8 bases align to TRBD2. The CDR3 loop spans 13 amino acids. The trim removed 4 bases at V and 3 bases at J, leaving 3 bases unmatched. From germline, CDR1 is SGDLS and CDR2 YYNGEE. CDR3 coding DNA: TGTGCCAGCAGCCGGGGGGGTAGCTACGAGCAGTACTTC. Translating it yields CASSRGGSYEQYF.

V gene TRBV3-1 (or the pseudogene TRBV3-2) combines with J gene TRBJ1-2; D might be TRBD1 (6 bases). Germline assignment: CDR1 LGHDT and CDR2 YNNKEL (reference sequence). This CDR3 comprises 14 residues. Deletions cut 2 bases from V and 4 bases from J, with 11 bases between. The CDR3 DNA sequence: TGTGCCAGCAGCCAAACTACAGGGCCCTATGGCTACACCTTC. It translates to CASSQTTGPYGYTF.

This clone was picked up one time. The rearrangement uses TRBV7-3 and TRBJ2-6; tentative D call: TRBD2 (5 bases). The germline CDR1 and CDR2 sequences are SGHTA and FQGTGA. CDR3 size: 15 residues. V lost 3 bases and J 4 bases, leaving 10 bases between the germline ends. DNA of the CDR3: TGTGCCAGCAGCTTGGGGAGTTCAGGGGCCAACGTCCTGACTTTC. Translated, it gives CASSLGSSGANVLTF.

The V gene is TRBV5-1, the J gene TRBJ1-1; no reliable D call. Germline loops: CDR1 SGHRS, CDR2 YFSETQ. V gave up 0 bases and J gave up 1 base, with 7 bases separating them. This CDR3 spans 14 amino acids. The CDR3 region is CASSLDVRNTEAFF. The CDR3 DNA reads TGCGCCAGCAGCTTGGATGTGAGGAACACTGAAGCTTTCTTT.

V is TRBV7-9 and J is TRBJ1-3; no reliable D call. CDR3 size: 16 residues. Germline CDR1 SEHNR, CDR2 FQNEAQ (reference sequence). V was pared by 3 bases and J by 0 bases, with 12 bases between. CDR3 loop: CASSLEGPSSGNTIYF. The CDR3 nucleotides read TGTGCCAGCAGCTTGGAGGGCCCGAGCTCTGGAAACACCATATATTTT.

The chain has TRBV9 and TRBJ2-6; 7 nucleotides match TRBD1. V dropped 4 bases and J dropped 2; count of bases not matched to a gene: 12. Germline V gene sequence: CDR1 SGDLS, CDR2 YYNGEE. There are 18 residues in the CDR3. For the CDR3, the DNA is TGTGCCAGCAGCCCACAAGGGACAGTCTTGGCTGGGGCCAACGTCCTGACTTTC. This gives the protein CASSPQGTVLAGANVLTF.

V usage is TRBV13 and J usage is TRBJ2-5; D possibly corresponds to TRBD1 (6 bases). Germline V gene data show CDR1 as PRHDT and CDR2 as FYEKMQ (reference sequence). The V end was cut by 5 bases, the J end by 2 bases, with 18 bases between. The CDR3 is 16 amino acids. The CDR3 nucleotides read TGTGCCAGCAGCCCCGCGGACAGTAGTTATCAAGAGACCCAGTACTTC. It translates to CASSPADSSYQETQYF.

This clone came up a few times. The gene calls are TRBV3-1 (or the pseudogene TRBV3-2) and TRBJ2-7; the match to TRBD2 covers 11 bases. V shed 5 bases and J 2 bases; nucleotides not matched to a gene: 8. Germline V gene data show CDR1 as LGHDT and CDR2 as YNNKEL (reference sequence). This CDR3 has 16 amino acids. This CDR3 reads CASSFRLAGITYEQYF. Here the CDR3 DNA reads TGTGCCAGCAGCTTCCGACTAGCGGGGATTACCTACGAGCAGTACTTC.

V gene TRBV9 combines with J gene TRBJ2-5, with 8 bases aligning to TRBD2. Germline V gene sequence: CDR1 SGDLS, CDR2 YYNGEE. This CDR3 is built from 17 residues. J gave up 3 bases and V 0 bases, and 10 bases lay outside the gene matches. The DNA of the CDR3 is TGTGCCAGCAGCGTAGCGGCGGGGGGCGGCTGGGAAGAGACCCAGTACTTC. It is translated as CASSVAAGGGWEETQYF.

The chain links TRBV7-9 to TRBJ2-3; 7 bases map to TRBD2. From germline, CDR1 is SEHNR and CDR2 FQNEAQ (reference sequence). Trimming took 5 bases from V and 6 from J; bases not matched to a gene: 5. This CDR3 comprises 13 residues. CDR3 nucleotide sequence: TGTGCCAGCAGCGAGCGGGGCGGGGATACGCAGTATTTT. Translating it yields CASSERGGDTQYF.

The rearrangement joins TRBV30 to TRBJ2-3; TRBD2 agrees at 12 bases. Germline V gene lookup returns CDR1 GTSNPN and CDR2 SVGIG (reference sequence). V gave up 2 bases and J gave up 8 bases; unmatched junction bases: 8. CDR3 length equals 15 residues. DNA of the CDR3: TGTGCCTGGAGTAATCTAGCGGGGGGGATCGGTACGCAGTATTTT. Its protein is CAWSNLAGGIGTQYF.

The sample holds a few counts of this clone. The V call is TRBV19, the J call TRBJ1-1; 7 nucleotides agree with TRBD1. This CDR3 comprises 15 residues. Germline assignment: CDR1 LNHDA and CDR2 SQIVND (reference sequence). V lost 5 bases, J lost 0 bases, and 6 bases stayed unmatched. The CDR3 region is CASSLPGQMNTEAFF. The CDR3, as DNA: TGTGCCAGTAGTCTCCCGGGACAGATGAACACTGAAGCTTTCTTT.

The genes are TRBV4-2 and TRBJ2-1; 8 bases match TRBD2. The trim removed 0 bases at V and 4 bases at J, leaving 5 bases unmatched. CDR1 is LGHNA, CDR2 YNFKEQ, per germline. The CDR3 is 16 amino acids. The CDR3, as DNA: TGTGCCAGCAGCCAAGATGGAAGCGGGAGTTACAATGAGCAGTTCTTC. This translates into CASSQDGSGSYNEQFF.

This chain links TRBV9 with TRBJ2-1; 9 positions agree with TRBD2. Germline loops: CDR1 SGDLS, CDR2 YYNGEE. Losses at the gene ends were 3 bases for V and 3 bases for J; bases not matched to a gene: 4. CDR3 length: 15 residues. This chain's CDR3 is CASSGGLALYNEQFF. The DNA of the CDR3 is TGTGCCAGCAGCGGTGGACTAGCGCTCTACAATGAGCAGTTCTTC.

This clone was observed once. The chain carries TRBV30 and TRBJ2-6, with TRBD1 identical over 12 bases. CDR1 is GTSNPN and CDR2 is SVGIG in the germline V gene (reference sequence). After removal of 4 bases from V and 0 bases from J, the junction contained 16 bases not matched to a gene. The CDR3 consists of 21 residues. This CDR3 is CAWTRSGTGGSLSSGANVLTF. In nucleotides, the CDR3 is TGTGCCTGGACTAGGTCCGGGACAGGGGGCTCCCTATCCTCTGGGGCCAACGTCCTGACTTTC.

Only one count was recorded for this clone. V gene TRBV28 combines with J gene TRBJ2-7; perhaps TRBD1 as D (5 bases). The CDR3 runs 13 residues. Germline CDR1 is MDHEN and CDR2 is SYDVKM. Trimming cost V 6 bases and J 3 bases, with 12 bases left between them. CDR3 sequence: CASRMDTYYEQYF. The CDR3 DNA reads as TGTGCCAGCAGGATGGACACCTACTACGAGCAGTACTTC.

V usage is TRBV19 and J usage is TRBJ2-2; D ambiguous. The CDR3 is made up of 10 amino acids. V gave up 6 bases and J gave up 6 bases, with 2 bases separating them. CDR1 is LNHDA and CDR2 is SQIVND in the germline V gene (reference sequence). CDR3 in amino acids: CASSAGELFF. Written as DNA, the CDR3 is TGTGCCAGTAGCGCCGGGGAGCTGTTTTTT.

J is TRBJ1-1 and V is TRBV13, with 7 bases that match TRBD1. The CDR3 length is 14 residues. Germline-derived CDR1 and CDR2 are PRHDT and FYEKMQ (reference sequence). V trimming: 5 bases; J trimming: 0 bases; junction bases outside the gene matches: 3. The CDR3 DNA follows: TGTGCCAGCAGCCTGGGACAGATGAACACTGAAGCTTTCTTT. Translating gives CASSLGQMNTEAFF.

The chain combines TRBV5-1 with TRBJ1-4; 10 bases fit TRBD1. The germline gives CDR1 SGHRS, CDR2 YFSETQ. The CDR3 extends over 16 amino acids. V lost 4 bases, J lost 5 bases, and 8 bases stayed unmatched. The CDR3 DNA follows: TGCGCCAGCAGCCTTATAGGACAGGGGGTAAATGAAAAACTGTTTTTT. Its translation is CASSLIGQGVNEKLFF. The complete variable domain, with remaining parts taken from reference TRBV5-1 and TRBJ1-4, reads KAGVTQTPRYLIKTRGQQVTLSCSPISGHRSVSWYQQTPGQGLQFLFEYFSETQRNKGNFPGRFSGRQFSNSRSEMNVSTLELGDSALYLCASSLIGQGVNEKLFFGSGTQLSVL.

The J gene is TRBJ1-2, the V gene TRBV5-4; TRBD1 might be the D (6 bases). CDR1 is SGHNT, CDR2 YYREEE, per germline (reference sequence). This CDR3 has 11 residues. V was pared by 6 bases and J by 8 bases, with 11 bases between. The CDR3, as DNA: TGTGCCAGCACCGACGGACAGGGCTACACCTTC. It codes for CASTDGQGYTF.

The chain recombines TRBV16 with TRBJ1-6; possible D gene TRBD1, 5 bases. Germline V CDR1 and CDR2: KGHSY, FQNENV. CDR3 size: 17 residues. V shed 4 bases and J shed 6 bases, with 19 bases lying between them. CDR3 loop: CASSPQGVDLGNSPLHF. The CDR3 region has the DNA TGTGCCAGCAGCCCCCAAGGGGTAGACCTTGGTAATTCACCCCTCCACTTT.

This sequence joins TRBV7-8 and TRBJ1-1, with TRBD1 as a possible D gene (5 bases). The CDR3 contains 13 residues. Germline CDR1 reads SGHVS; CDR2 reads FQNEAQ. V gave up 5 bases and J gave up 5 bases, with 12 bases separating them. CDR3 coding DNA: TGTGCCAGCAGCCCAGGACGGGGGACTGAAGCTTTCTTT. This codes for CASSPGRGTEAFF. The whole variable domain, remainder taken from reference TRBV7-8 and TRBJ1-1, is GAGVSQSPRYKVAKRGQDVALRCDPISGHVSLFWYQQALGQGPEFLTYFQNEAQLDKSGLPSDRFFAERPEGSVSTLKIQRTQQEDSAVYLCASSPGRGTEAFFGQGTRLTVV.